This TCR beta chain was obtained from a study of blood T cell repertoires in COVID-19. At the level of the study: Researchers got acute and convalescent COVID-19 samples from the United States, Italy and Spain. T cells, B-cell-depleted T cells, or PBMCs provided the cDNA or gDNA that served as material.

V was cut by 6 bases and J by 5 bases, with 19 bases left in between. CDR1 is LNHDA, CDR2 SQIVND, per germline (reference sequence). This CDR3 is 15 amino acids long. Followed longitudinally, the Seattle patients had been enrolled during active infection. Authors' processing steps: Reference gene primer amplification gave nucleated cell count estimates. Produced via immunoSEQ multiplex PCR; TCRdb's table is partial and in-frame only. That table gives V, J and clone size, and the DNA gave D and trimming. The table records about 260,000 clones, 75% to 95% of them present only once. The specimen sequenced was peripheral blood. This clonotype was sampled from a person aged 18 to 30 with COVID-19, enrolled during active disease. The chain is built from TRBV19 and TRBJ1-1; D may be TRBD1 (5 bases). The CDR3 protein is CASSPGGLGWTEAFF. CDR3 coding DNA: TGTGCCAGTAGCCCCGGGGGGTTGGGTTGGACTGAAGCTTTCTTT.